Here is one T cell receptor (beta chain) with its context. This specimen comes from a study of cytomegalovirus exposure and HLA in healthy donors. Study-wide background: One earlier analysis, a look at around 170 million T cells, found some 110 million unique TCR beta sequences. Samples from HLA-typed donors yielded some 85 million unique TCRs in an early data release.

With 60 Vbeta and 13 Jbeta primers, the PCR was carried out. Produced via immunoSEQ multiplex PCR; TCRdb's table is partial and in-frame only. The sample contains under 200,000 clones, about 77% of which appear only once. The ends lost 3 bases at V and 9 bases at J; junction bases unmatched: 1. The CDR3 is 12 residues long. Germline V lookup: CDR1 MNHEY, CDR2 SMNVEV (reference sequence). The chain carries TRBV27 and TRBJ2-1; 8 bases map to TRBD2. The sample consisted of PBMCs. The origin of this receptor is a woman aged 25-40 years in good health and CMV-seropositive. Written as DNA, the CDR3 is TGTGCCAGCAGTTTCGGGAGGGGTGAGCAGTTCTTC. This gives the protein CASSFGRGEQFF.